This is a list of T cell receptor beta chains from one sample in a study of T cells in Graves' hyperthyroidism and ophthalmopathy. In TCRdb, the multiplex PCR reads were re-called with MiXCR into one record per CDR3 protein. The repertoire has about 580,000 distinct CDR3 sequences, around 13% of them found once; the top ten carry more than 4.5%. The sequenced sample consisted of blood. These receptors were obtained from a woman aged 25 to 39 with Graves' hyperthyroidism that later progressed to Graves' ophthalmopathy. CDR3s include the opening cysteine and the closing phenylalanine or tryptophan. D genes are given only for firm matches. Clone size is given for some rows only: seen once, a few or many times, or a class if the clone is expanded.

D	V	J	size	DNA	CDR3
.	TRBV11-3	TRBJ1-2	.	TGTGCCAGCAGTCCACCTTACCAGGGATATGGCTACACCTTC	CASSPPYQGYGYTF
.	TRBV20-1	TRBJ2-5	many	TGCAGTGTTAACCGGGACCAAGAGACCCAGTACTTC	CSVNRDQETQYF
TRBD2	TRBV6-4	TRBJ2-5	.	TGTGCCAGCAGACACCCCAGTATTACAACCGCGGGGGGAATACAAGAGACCCAGTACTTC	CASRHPSITTAGGIQETQYF
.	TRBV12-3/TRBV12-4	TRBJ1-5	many	TGTGCCAGCAGCCCTCGGATCCGCAATCAGCCCCAGCATTTT	CASSPRIRNQPQHF
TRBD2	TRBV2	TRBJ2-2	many	TGTGCCAGCAGGCTAGAAGGACTAGCGGGGCTCGCTGTCACCGGGGAGCTGTTTTTT	CASRLEGLAGLAVTGELFF
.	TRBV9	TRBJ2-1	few	TGTGCCAGCAGCGCCCGGGACAAAACATACAATGAGCAGTTCTTC	CASSARDKTYNEQFF
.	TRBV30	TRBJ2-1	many	TGTGCCTGCGGATCCTACAATGAGCAGTTCTTC	CACGSYNEQFF
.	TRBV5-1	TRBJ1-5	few	TGCGCCAGCAGCTTGGACAGCAGGGGAGGCAATCAGCCCCAGCATTTT	CASSLDSRGGNQPQHF
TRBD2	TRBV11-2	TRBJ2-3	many	TGTGCCAGCAGCTCGGGACTAGCGGGATTTGGGGATACGCAGTATTTT	CASSSGLAGFGDTQYF
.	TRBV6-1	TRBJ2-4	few	TGTGCCAGCAGTGAGTTCGGGGGAGCCAAAAACATTCAGTACTTC	CASSEFGGAKNIQYF
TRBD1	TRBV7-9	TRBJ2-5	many	TGTGCCAGCAGCTCCGGACAGGGTCAAGAGACCCAGTACTTC	CASSSGQGQETQYF
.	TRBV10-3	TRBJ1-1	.	TGTGCCACCACAGGGTTGACCACTGAAGCTCTCTTT	CATTGLTTEALF
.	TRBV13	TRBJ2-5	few	TGTGCCAGCAGCTTAGCCTCGGGGACCGGGGAGACCCAGTACTTC	CASSLASGTGETQYF
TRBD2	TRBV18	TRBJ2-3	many	TGTGCCAGCTGCCCCCCTAGCGGGAGGGCCTACACAGATACGCAGTATTTT	CASCPPSGRAYTDTQYF
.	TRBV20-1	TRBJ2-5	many	TGCAGTGCTAGGGAACACTGGGTCGGGGGTGAGACCCAGTACTTC	CSAREHWVGGETQYF
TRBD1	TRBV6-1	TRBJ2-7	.	TGTGCCAGCAGATTGGACAGGGCTACCTACAAGCAGTACTTC	CASRLDRATYKQYF
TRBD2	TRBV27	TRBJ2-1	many	TGTGCCAGCAGGCCCTCCTCTAGCGGGAGTTCCTACAATGAGCAGTTCTTC	CASRPSSSGSSYNEQFF
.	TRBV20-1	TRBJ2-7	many	TGCAGTGCTAGGACTGCCCTCTCCTACGAGCAGTACTTC	CSARTALSYEQYF
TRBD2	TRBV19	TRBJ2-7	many	TGTGCCAGTAGTCTGGGACTAGCGGACTACGAGCAGTACTTC	CASSLGLADYEQYF
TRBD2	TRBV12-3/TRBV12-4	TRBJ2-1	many	TGTGCCAGCAGGCCTCCTAGCGGTGAGCAGTTCTTC	CASRPPSGEQFF
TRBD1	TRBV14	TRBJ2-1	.	TGTGCCAGCAGCCAAGGCGGGGACAGGGAAATCTACAATGAGCAGTTCTTC	CASSQGGDREIYNEQFF
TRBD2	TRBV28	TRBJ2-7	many	TGTGCCAGCAGGCAAGAGGGAGGGATGGATCGCTCCTACGAGCAGTACTTC	CASRQEGGMDRSYEQYF